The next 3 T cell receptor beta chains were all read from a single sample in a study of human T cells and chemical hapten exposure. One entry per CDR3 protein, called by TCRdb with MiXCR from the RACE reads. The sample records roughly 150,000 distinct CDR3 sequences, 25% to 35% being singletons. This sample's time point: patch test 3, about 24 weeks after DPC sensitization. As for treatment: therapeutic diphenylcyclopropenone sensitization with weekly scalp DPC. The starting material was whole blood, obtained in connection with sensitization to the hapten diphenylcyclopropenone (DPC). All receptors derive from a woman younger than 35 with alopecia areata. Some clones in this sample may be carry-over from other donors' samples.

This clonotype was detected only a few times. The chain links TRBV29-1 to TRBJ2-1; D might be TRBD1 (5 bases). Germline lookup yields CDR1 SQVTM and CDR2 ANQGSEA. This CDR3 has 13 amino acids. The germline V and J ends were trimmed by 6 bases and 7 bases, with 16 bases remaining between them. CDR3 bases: TGCAGCGTACCCCGAAGCAGGGCGAATGAGCAGTTCTTC. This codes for CSVPRSRANEQFF.

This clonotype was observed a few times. In nucleotides, the CDR3 is TGTGCCAGCACCCGGACAGGCACCAACGAGCAGTACTTC. Protein product: CASTRTGTNEQYF. The V gene is TRBV5-5, the J gene TRBJ2-7, with 7 bases identical to TRBD1. With V trimmed by 6 bases and J by 5 bases, 8 bases remained unmatched. The CDR3 is 13 amino acids. Per the germline V gene, CDR1 is SGHKS and CDR2 is YYEKEE (reference sequence).

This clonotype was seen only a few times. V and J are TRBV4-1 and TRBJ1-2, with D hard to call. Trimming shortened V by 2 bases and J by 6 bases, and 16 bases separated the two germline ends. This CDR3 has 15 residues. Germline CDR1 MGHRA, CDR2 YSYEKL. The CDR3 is CASSQILWIRNGYTF. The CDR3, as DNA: TGCGCCAGCAGCCAAATATTATGGATCAGAAATGGCTACACCTTC.